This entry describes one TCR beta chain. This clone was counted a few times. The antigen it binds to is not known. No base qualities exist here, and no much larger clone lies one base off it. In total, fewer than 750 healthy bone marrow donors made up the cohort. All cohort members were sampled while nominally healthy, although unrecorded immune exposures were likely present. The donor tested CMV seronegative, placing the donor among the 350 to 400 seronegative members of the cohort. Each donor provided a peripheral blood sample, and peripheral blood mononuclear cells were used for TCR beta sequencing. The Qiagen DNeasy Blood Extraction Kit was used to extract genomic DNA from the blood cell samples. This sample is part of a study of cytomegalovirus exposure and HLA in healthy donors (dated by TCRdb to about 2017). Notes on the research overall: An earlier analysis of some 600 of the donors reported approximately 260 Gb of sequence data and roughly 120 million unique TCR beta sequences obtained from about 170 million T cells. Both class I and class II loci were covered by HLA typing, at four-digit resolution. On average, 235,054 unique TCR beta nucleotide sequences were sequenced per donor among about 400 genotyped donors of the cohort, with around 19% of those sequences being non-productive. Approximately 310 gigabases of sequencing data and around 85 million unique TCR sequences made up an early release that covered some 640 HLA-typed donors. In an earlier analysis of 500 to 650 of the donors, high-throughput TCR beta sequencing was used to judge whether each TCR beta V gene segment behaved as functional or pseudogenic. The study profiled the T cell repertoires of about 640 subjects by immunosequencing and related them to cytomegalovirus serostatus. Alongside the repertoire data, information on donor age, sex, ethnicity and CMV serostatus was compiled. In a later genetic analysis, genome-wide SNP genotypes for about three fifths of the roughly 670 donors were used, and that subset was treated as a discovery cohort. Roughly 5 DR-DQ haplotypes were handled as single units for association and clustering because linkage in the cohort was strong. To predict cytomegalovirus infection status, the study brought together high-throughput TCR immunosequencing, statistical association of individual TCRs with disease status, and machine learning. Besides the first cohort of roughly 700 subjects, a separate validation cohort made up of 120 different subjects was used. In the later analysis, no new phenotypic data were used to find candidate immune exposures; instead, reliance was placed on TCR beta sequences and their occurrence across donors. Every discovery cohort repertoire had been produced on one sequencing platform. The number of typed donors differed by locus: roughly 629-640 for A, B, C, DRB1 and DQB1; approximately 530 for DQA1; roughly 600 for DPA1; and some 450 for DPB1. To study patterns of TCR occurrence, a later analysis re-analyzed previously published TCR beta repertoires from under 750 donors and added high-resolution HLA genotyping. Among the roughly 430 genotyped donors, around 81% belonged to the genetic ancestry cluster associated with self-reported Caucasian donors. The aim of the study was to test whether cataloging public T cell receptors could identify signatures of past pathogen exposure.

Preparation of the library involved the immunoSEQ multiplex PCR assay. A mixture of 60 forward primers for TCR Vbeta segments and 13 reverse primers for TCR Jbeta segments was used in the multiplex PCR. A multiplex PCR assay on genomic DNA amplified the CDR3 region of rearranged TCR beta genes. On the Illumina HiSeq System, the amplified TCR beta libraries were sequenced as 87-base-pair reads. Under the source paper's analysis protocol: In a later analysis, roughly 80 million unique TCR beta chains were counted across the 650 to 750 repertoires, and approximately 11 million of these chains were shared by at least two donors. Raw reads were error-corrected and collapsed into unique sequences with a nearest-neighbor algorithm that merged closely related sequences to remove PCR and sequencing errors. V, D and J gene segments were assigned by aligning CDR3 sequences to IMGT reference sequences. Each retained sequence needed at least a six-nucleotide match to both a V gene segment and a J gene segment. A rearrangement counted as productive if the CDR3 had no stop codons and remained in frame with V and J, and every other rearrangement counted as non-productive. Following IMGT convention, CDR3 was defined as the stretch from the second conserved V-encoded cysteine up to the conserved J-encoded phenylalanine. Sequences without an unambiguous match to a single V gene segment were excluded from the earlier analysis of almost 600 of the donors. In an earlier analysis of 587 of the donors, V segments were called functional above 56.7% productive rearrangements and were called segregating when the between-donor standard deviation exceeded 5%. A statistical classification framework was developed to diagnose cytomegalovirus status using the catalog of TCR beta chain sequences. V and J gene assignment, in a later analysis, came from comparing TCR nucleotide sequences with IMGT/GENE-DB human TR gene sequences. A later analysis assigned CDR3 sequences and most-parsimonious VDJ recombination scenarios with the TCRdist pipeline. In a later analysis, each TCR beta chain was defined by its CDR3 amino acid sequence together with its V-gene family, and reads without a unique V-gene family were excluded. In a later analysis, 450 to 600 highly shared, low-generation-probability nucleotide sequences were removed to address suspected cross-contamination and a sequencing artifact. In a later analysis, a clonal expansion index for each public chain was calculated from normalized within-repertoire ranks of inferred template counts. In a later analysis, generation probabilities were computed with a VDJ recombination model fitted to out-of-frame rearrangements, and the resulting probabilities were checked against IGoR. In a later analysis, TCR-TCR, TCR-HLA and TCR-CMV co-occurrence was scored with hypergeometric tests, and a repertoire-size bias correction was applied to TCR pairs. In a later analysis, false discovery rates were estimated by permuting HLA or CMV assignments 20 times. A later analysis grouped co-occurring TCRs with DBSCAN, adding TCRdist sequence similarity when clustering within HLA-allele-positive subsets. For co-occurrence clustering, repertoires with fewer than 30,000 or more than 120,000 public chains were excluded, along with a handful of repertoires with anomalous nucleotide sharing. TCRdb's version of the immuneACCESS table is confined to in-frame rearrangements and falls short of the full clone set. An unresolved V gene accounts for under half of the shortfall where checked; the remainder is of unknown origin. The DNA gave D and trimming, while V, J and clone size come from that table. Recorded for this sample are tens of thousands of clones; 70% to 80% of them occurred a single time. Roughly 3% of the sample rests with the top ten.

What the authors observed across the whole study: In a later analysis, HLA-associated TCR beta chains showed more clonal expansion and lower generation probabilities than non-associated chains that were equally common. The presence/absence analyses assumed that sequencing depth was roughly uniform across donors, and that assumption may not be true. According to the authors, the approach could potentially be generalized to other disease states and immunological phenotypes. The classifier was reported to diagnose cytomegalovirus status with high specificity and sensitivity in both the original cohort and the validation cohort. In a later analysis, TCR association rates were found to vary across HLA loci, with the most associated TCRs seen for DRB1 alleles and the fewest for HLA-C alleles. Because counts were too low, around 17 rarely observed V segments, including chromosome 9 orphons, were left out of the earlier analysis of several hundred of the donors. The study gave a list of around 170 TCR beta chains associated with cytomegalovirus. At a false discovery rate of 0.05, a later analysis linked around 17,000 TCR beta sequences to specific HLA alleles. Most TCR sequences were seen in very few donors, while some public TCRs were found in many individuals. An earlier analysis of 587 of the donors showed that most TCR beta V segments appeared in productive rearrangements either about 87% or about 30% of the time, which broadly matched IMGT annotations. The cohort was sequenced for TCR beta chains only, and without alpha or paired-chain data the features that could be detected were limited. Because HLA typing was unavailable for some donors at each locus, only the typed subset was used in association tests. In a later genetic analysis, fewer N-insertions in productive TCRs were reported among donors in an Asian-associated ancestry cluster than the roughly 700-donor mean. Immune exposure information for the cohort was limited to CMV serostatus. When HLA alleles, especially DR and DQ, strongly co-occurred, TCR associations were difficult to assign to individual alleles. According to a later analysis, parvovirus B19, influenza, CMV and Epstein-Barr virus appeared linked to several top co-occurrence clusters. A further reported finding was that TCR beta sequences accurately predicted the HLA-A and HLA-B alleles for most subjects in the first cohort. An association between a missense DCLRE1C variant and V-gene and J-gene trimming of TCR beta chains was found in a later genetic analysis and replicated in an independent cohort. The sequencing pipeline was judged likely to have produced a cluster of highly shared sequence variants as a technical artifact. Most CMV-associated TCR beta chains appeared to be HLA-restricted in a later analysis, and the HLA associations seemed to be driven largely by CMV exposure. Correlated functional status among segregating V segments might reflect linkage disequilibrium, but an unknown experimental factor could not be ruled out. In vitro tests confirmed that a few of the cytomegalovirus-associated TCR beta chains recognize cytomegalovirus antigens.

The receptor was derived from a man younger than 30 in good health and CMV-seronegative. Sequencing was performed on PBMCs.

The DNA reads as follows: TGTGCCAGCAGCGTAGAAACGGGGGGGGCATACACAGATACGCAGTATTTT. Its protein product is CASSVETGGAYTDTQYF. Rearrangement joined TRBV9 to TRBJ2-3; 8 central nucleotides agree with TRBD2. The germline V gene gives CDR1 as SGDLS and CDR2 as YYNGEE. Including the terminal cysteine and phenylalanine, the CDR3 comprises 17 residues. CDR3 DNA only is kept here, 51 bases in frame from base 1. The V end gives up 0 bases and the J end 2 bases, leaving 8 bases in the junction not matched to a gene.